The clone carrying this T cell receptor (beta chain) was seen only a few times. Its antigen is unknown. V was clipped by 1 base and J by 4 bases, with 9 bases between them. This CDR3 contains 14 residues. The germline gives CDR1 LGHDT, CDR2 YNNKEL (reference sequence). This sample was included in a study of response to subunit inactivated influenza vaccine. Study results and caveats: It was the authors' suggestion that each seasonal influenza vaccination recruits few new T cells.

TCRdb reprocessed the RT-PCR reads with MiXCR, giving one entry per CDR3 protein. The repertoire holds 150,000 to 200,000 distinct CDR3 sequences, around 9% seen once, with roughly a tenth in the top ten. The genes are TRBV3-1 and TRBJ2-3, with D perhaps TRBD1 (5 bases). The sequence was collected from a man in his fifties who received an inactivated influenza vaccine. Material: non-naive T cells sorted from PBMCs, obtained on the day of vaccination. In nucleotides, the CDR3 is TGTGCCAGCAGCCAAGCCAGGGCGGCAGATACGCAGTATTTT. It encodes CASSQARAADTQYF.